This T cell receptor beta chain was retrieved from a study of cytomegalovirus exposure and HLA in healthy donors. While unrecorded immune exposures were likely, the donors were nominally healthy when sampled. There are 15 residues in the CDR3. Trimming took 6 bases from V and 9 from J; bases not matched to a gene: 12. Germline values: CDR1 LNHDA, CDR2 SQIVND (reference sequence). Both 60 Vbeta primers and 13 Jbeta primers went into the PCR. This table comes from immunoSEQ multiplex PCR, and its TCRdb copy is limited to in-frame clones, with some not included. The sample has some 150,000 clones, 60% to 80% seen once.

This TCR was sampled from a male donor in good health and CMV-seronegative. The sample taken for sequencing was PBMCs. The V call is TRBV19, the J call TRBJ1-5; 9 bases are shared with TRBD1. This chain's CDR3 is CASRGTGPDRGPQHF. The CDR3 nucleotides are TGTGCCAGTAGGGGGACAGGGCCCGATCGGGGGCCCCAGCATTTT.